These T cell receptor beta chains were read from a single sample in a study of T cell clones after liver transplantation. The protocol was immunoSEQ multiplex PCR, while the TCRdb copy is restricted to in-frame clones and leaves out a portion. The table records 55,000 to 75,000 clones, 70% of them present only once. The source was CD4+ T cells from blood, collected at the 15-month timepoint. Source of these receptors: a human patient who received a liver transplant. The graft donor may account for some of the T cells. Each CDR3 is given with its conserved first and last residue. A D gene is named only where the DNA matches it firmly. Not every row has a clone size; where given, it reads once, few, many or a size class.

clone_size,d_call,j_call,v_call,cdr3_aa,cdr3_nt
-,-,TRBJ1-1,TRBV19,CASHRTPMNTEAFF,TGTGCCAGCCATAGGACACCGATGAACACTGAAGCTTTCTTT
few,-,TRBJ2-3,TRBV7-9,CASSYRRDSRTQYF,TGTGCCAGCAGCTACCGCCGGGACTCCCGAACGCAGTATTTT
once,TRBD1,TRBJ1-3,TRBV6-1,CASSMGTGGGNTIYF,TGTGCCAGCAGTATGGGGACAGGGGGGGGAAACACCATATATTTT
-,TRBD2,TRBJ2-5,TRBV10-3,CAISDQMAGGEETQYF,TGTGCCATCAGTGACCAAATGGCGGGAGGGGAGGAGACCCAGTACTTC
once,-,TRBJ1-2,TRBV7-2,CASSLGSPAASKYGYTF,TGTGCCAGCAGCTTAGGAAGTCCCGCAGCGTCTAAATATGGCTACACCTTC
-,TRBD1,TRBJ1-2,TRBV30,CACETGGSAGYTF,TGTGCCTGTGAGACAGGGGGCTCGGCAGGCTACACCTTC
-,TRBD2,TRBJ2-3,TRBV6-1,CASSEGRLAGGPSADTQYF,TGTGCCAGCAGTGAGGGGCGACTAGCGGGAGGGCCGAGCGCAGATACGCAGTATTTT
once,TRBD2,TRBJ2-2,TRBV19,CAIARKAGAKTGELFF,TGTGCCATCGCCCGGAAGGCGGGAGCCAAAACCGGGGAGCTGTTTTTT
-,TRBD1,TRBJ1-4,TRBV28,CASSFGQGREKLFF,TGTGCCAGCAGTTTCGGACAGGGTAGAGAAAAACTGTTTTTT
-,-,TRBJ1-5,TRBV27,CASSPGPHVGNQPQHF,TGTGCCAGCAGCCCCGGCCCCCATGTGGGCAATCAGCCCCAGCATTTT
-,TRBD1,TRBJ1-5,TRBV6-6,CASSYGQGDPGEPQHF,TGTGCCAGCAGTTACGGACAGGGAGATCCCGGGGAGCCCCAGCATTTT
once,TRBD1,TRBJ1-5,TRBV29-1,CSVGHLGQVGESNQPQHF,TGCAGCGTTGGTCATTTGGGACAGGTAGGGGAGAGCAATCAGCCCCAGCATTTT
-,-,TRBJ2-2,TRBV5-1,CASSAQGTGELFF,TGCGCCAGCAGCGCCCAGGGTACCGGGGAGCTGTTTTTT
-,-,TRBJ1-1,TRBV10-2,CASRGNVGSTEAFF,TGCGCCAGCAGAGGTAACGTGGGGAGCACTGAAGCTTTCTTT
-,-,TRBJ2-1,TRBV29-1,CSASGAFNNEQFF,TGCAGCGCCAGCGGAGCTTTTAACAATGAGCAGTTCTTC